A single sample is the source of the 22 T cell receptor beta chains below, sequenced in a study of CD8+CD57+ T cells in acquired aplastic anemia. Researchers used genomic DNA as the template to profile TCR beta VDJ and CDR3. Using its own MiXCR run on the reads, TCRdb lists one record per CDR3 protein. This table has about 190,000 distinct CDR3 sequences, around 59% appearing once. The sample comprised sorted CD4+, CD8+, or CD8+CD57+ T cells (not recorded which) from PBMCs. The receptors derive from a human donor in good health, serving as a control.

This clonotype has ten or more counts. The chain combines TRBV19 with TRBJ2-1; TRBD1 agrees at 8 bases. The CDR3 length is 14 residues. The germline CDR1 and CDR2 sequences are LNHDA and SQIVND (reference sequence). With V trimmed by 5 bases and J by 7 bases, 7 bases remained unmatched. CDR3 sequence reads: CASSFSTGVNEQFF. Here the CDR3 DNA reads TGTGCCAGTAGTTTCTCGACAGGGGTGAATGAGCAGTTCTTC.

This clonotype was seen at least ten times. This chain joins TRBV6-6 and TRBJ2-7; no clear D gene. Germline CDR1 is MNHNY and CDR2 is SVGAGI (reference sequence). The CDR3 covers 13 residues. V was cut by 0 bases and J by 4 bases, with 7 bases left in between. The CDR3 DNA reads TGTGCCAGCAGTTACTCGTACTCTTACGAGCAGTACTTC. Translation gives CASSYSYSYEQYF.

Note on this clonotype: At one of its ends the junction is not consistent with the germline gene, which may arise from a read error. The chain links TRBV6-4 to TRBJ1-4; the match to TRBD1 covers 9 bases. This CDR3 comprises 14 residues. The germline gives CDR1 MRHNA, CDR2 SNTAGT. DNA of the CDR3: TGTGTCAGCAGTGACGGCGGGACAGGGGAAAAACTGTTTTTT. It translates to CVSSDGGTGEKLFF.

This clonotype was counted many times. This chain joins TRBV12-3 or TRBV12-4 and TRBJ2-3; 7 nucleotides align to TRBD1. The CDR3 has 13 amino acids. V shed 6 bases and J 4 bases; nucleotides not matched to a gene: 4. CDR3 DNA sequence: TGTGCCAGCAGACTTCAGGGGGCAGATACGCAGTATTTT. This translates into CASRLQGADTQYF.

This clonotype was detected only a few times. Relative to the germline gene, one junction end is altered; a read error may explain this. This chain connects TRBV6-5 to TRBJ2-1; the match to TRBD1 covers 8 bases. The germline CDR1 and CDR2 sequences are MNHEY and SVGAGI. CDR3 size: 14 residues. The CDR3 DNA reads as TGTGCCAGCTACCGGGACAGGATAAACAATGAGCAGTCCTTC. Protein: CASYRDRINNEQSF.

Only one count was recorded for this clonotype. The chain recombines TRBV5-4 with TRBJ1-4; D gene uncertain. The CDR3 covers 13 residues. Trimming removed 6 bases from V and 8 bases from J, with 14 bases in between. CDR1 is SGHNT, CDR2 YYREEE, per germline (reference sequence). DNA of the CDR3: TGTGCCAGCACCCTACCGCTAGGGGAAAAACTGTTTTTT. Protein sequence: CASTLPLGEKLFF.

This clonotype was detected ten times or more. The chain has TRBV6-2 or TRBV6-3 and TRBJ1-6, with 10 bases matching TRBD1. CDR3 size: 15 residues. CDR1 MNHEY and CDR2 SVGEGT come from the germline V gene. J gave up 9 bases and V 4 bases, and 6 bases lay outside the gene matches. CDR3: CASSFGTGEGSPLHF. Written as DNA, the CDR3 is TGTGCCAGCAGTTTCGGGACAGGGGAAGGTTCACCCCTCCACTTT.

V and J are TRBV7-2 and TRBJ2-3; 16 bases are a match to TRBD2. Germline V CDR1 and CDR2: SGHTA, FQGNSA. J lost 3 bases, V lost 5 bases, and 11 bases had no gene match. This CDR3 region has 19 residues. For the CDR3, the DNA is TGTGCCAGCAGCGTGGGACTAGCGGGGGGGCCGAGAGGGACAGATACGCAGTATTTT. Protein product: CASSVGLAGGPRGTDTQYF. The full variable domain, rest sourced from reference TRBV7-2 and TRBJ2-3, is GAGVSQSPSNKVTEKGKDVELRCDPISGHTALYWYRQSLGQGLEFLIYFQGNSAPDKSGLPSDRFSAERTGGSVSTLTIQRTQQEDSAVYLCASSVGLAGGPRGTDTQYFGPGTRLTVL.

This clonotype has at least ten counts. V gene TRBV4-1 combines with J gene TRBJ2-5; possible D gene TRBD2, 5 bases. CDR3 length: 15 residues. CDR1 and CDR2 from the germline V gene are MGHRA and YSYEKL. V lost 0 bases and J 7 bases, leaving 15 bases between the germline ends. CDR3 in amino acids: CASSQEGRGRGTQYF. CDR3 nucleotide sequence: TGCGCCAGCAGCCAAGAAGGGAGAGGACGGGGGACCCAGTACTTC.

This clonotype was seen a few times. The gene calls are TRBV9 and TRBJ1-2; the match to TRBD1 covers 7 bases. The CDR3 sequence is 16 residues long. The germline V gene has CDR1 SGDLS and CDR2 YYNGEE. After removal of 3 bases from V and 5 bases from J, the junction contained 13 bases not matched to a gene. CDR3 in DNA: TGTGCCAGCAGCGCCAGACGGACAGGTAGGGCTTATGGCTACACCTTC. Its protein is CASSARRTGRAYGYTF.

The J gene is TRBJ2-2, the V gene TRBV10-3, with TRBD1 matching 9 bases. The V and J ends lost 8 bases and 5 bases, in that order; junction bases with no gene match: 3. This CDR3 contains 13 residues. Per the germline V gene, CDR1 is ENHRY and CDR2 is SYGVKD. Written as DNA, the CDR3 is TGTGCCATCGGGACAGGGATGACCGGGGAGCTGTTTTTT. The encoded protein is CAIGTGMTGELFF.

V is TRBV24-1 and J is TRBJ1-2; the match to TRBD1 covers 8 bases. CDR1 and CDR2 (germline): KGHDR, SFDVKD. The CDR3 totals 16 residues. The V and J ends lost 3 bases and 11 bases, in that order; junction bases with no gene match: 16. The DNA for the CDR3 is TGTGCCACCAGTGATGCAACTATGGGACAGGTTTTCGGTTACACCTTC. Translated: CATSDATMGQVFGYTF.

The chain has TRBV5-5 and TRBJ1-6; D might be TRBD1 (5 bases). The CDR3 is 15 residues long. The germline CDR1 and CDR2 sequences are SGHKS and YYEKEE (reference sequence). Trimming cost V 3 bases and J 9 bases, with 16 bases left between them. The CDR3 reads CASSSAGGEGSPLHF. In DNA, the CDR3 is TGTGCCAGCAGCTCTGCGGGGGGGGAGGGTTCACCCCTCCACTTT.

This chain links TRBV2 with TRBJ1-2, with TRBD1 as a possible D gene (6 bases). This CDR3 is 14 amino acids long. The V and J ends lost 7 bases and 8 bases respectively, with 20 bases between them. From germline, CDR1 is SNHLY and CDR2 FYNNEI. CDR3 nucleotides: TGTGCCAGCACCCAATTGGGGGCAGGGCGCGGCTACACCTTC. Translation: CASTQLGAGRGYTF. The full variable domain, in which reference TRBV2 and TRBJ1-2 provide the parts outside the CDR3, is EPEVTQTPSHQVTQMGQEVILRCVPISNHLYFYWYRQILGQKVEFLVSFYNNEISEKSEIFDDQFSVERPDGSNFTLKIRSTKLEDSAMYFCASTQLGAGRGYTFGSGTRLTVV.

A remark on this clonotype: The junction and the germline gene differ at one end; a read error may be behind it. The chain has TRBV9 and TRBJ2-6; maybe TRBD1 (5 bases). Germline V gives CDR1 SGDLS, CDR2 YYNGEE. The CDR3 has 16 amino acids. CDR3 nucleotides: TGTGCCAGCGGCGTAGAACAGGTCTCTGGGGCCAACGTCCTGACTTTC. It codes for CASGVEQVSGANVLTF.

In regard to this clonotype: One end of the junction varies from germline; a read error may be responsible. The CDR3 bases are TGTACCAGCAGGGCGGGACAGCCGACCCAGTACTTC. This translates into CTSRAGQPTQYF. The rearrangement joins TRBV11-2 to TRBJ2-5; possible D gene TRBD1, 7 bases. Germline V lookup: CDR1 SGHAT, CDR2 FQNNGV. CDR3 length equals 12 residues.

This clonotype was recorded once. A much larger clone is a single base away; this may be a read error. V is TRBV4-3 and J is TRBJ2-6; D is uncertain. The germline V gene encodes CDR1 LGHNA and CDR2 YSLEER. Trimming stripped 4 bases from V and 0 bases from J, with 16 bases between. The CDR3 consists of 18 residues. CDR3 coding DNA: TGCGCCAGCAGCCGAGATCCAGTCCCCAGCTCTGGGGCCAACGTCCTGACTTTC. Its translation is CASSRDPVPSSGANVLTF.

The sample holds a few counts of this clonotype. Being one base from a much bigger clone, this may be a read error. V is TRBV5-1 and J is TRBJ2-2, with a possible D match to TRBD1 (6 bases). In germline, CDR1 is SGHRS, CDR2 YFSETQ. This CDR3 comprises 15 residues. In DNA form, the CDR3 reads TGCGCCAGCGGCTTGGTACAGGGGAACACCGGGGAGCTGTTTTTT. It translates to CASGLVQGNTGELFF.

This clonotype was seen ten or more times. The CDR3 here is CSVEPLAGKTDTQYF. CDR3 bases: TGCAGCGTTGAACCATTAGCGGGGAAAACAGATACGCAGTATTTT. V is TRBV29-1 and J is TRBJ2-3, with 8 bases lining up with TRBD2. Germline-derived CDR1 and CDR2 are SQVTM and ANQGSEA. Trimming cost V 2 bases and J 3 bases; bases outside gene matches: 7. The CDR3 extends over 15 amino acids.

The chain recombines TRBV20-1 with TRBJ2-5; TRBD2 is a possible D gene (5 bases). Trimming stripped 7 bases from V and 5 bases from J, with 17 bases between. The CDR3 loop spans 13 amino acids. Germline values: CDR1 DFQATT, CDR2 SNEGSKA (reference sequence). CDR3 nucleotide sequence: TGCAGTGTCAACTCGGGGATCCAGGAGACCCAGTACTTC. It codes for CSVNSGIQETQYF.

The chain couples TRBV24-1 to TRBJ2-1, with TRBD2 as a possible D gene (6 bases). From germline, CDR1 is KGHDR and CDR2 SFDVKD. V lost 2 bases and J 1 base, leaving 14 bases between the germline ends. This CDR3 is 17 amino acids long. The CDR3 protein is CATSDSRLVKSYNEQFF. The DNA for the CDR3 is TGTGCCACCAGTGATTCGAGACTAGTAAAGTCCTACAATGAGCAGTTCTTC.

This clonotype was picked up a small number of times. CDR3: CASRKEVSGANVLTF. CDR3 coding DNA: TGTGCCAGCAGAAAGGAAGTCTCTGGGGCCAACGTCCTGACTTTC. J is TRBJ2-6 and V is TRBV7-9, with no clear D. The CDR3 spans 15 residues. V was pared by 6 bases and J by 0 bases, with 9 bases between. Per germline, CDR1 SEHNR and CDR2 FQNEAQ (reference sequence).